This T cell receptor (beta chain) came from a study of molecular identifiers for immune sequencing clone quantification. V dropped 5 bases and J dropped 0 bases, with 20 bases sitting between them. CDR3 length equals 18 residues. CDR1 and CDR2 (germline): MNHEY, SVGEGT. TCRdb reanalysed the PCR reads using MiXCR and keeps one entry per CDR3 protein. The sample lists about 510,000 distinct CDR3 sequences; roughly 24% were seen once. Source material: naive CD8+ T cells from blood, with Jurkat cell RNA spiked in. Subset: FACS-sorted CD8+CD4-CCR7+CD45RA+ naive T cells. The receptor was isolated from a human donor in good health. Some libraries in this study had Jurkat cell RNA spiked in. J is TRBJ1-3 and V is TRBV6-2 or TRBV6-3; maybe TRBD1 (6 bases). DNA for the CDR3: TGTGCCAGCAGTGCACGCACCGACAGGCCTGGCTCTGGAAACACCATATATTTT. It specifies CASSARTDRPGSGNTIYF.